Shown below are 30 T cell receptor beta chains from a single sample sequenced in a study of cytomegalovirus exposure and HLA in healthy donors. Primers included in the PCR were 60 Vbeta and 13 Jbeta primers. The repertoire was sequenced with immunoSEQ multiplex PCR; TCRdb's copy has only in-frame clones and lacks some. The data contain around 150,000 clones, approximately 80% of them singletons. The sequencing sample was made of PBMCs. Source of these receptors: a man aged 35 to 55 in good health and CMV-seronegative.

A few counts support this clone. The CDR3 DNA sequence: TGTGCCAGCAGCTTAAGAAGCGGGGGGGATCTGGAGCTGTTTTTT. As protein: CASSLRSGGDLELFF. V gene TRBV7-2 combines with J gene TRBJ2-2; 10 positions agree with TRBD2. The V gene's germline CDR1 is SGHTA and CDR2 FQGNSA. V gave up 2 bases and J gave up 10 bases; unmatched junction bases: 7. The CDR3 totals 15 residues.

This chain uses TRBV19 with TRBJ2-7, with D tentatively TRBD2 (6 bases). Trimming left V 0 bases short and J 0 bases short, with 12 bases between. The CDR3 spans 16 residues. In germline, CDR1 is LNHDA, CDR2 SQIVND (reference sequence). This CDR3 reads CASSIDSRGVSYEQYF. CDR3 in DNA: TGTGCCAGTAGTATAGATTCGCGGGGAGTCTCCTACGAGCAGTACTTC. Looking up the rest from reference TRBV19 and TRBJ2-7 gives the full variable domain: DGGITQSPKYLFRKEGQNVTLSCEQNLNHDAMYWYRQDPGQGLRLIYYSQIVNDFQKGDIAEGYSVSREKKESFPLTVTSAQKNPTAFYLCASSIDSRGVSYEQYFGPGTRLTVT.

V usage is TRBV5-6 and J usage is TRBJ2-2; 12 bases are shared with TRBD1. This CDR3 spans 17 amino acids. Germline values: CDR1 SGHDT, CDR2 YYEEEE. Germline trimming cut 4 bases from V and 4 bases from J; bases unmatched to any gene: 8. The CDR3 DNA reads TGTGCCAGCAGCGGGGCCGGGACAGGGGGCGTCACCGGGGAGCTGTTTTTT. Its translation: CASSGAGTGGVTGELFF.

This clone was detected many times. The chain employs TRBV7-9 and TRBJ2-1; 12 nucleotides match TRBD2. The CDR3 has 17 residues. CDR1 and CDR2 from the germline V gene are SEHNR and FQNEAQ (reference sequence). Germline trimming cut 4 bases from V and 8 bases from J; bases unmatched to any gene: 12. The CDR3 region is CASSSGLAGSFSDEQFF. DNA for the CDR3: TGTGCCAGCAGCTCGGGACTAGCGGGTAGTTTTTCGGATGAGCAGTTCTTC.

J is TRBJ2-2 and V is TRBV11-3; no clear D. Germline CDR1 and CDR2: SGHNT and YENEEA. The CDR3 loop spans 13 amino acids. Trimming cost V 5 bases and J 7 bases, with 11 bases left between them. The CDR3, as DNA: TGTGCCAGCAGCCCCCTCTCTGTCGGGGAGCTGTTTTTT. It is translated as CASSPLSVGELFF.

The V and J genes are TRBV11-2 and TRBJ2-7; TRBD1 is a possible D gene (6 bases). The CDR3 spans 15 residues. Germline-derived CDR1 and CDR2 are SGHAT and FQNNGV. The V end was cut by 5 bases, the J end by 0 bases, with 14 bases between. CDR3 coding DNA: TGTGCCAGCAGCCATCCCCAAGGGGGCTCCTACGAGCAGTACTTC. The encoded protein is CASSHPQGGSYEQYF.

The genes are TRBV27 and TRBJ2-5; TRBD2 agrees at 7 bases. The J segment lost 4 bases and the V segment lost 8 bases, leaving 13 bases of the junction unmatched. Germline CDR1 and CDR2: MNHEY and SMNVEV (reference sequence). The CDR3 totals 15 residues. DNA for the CDR3: TGTGCCAGCGGACCTAGCGGAACCTCTGGAGAGACCCAGTACTTC. Protein product: CASGPSGTSGETQYF.

The gene calls are TRBV6-1 and TRBJ2-7, with 8 nucleotides matching TRBD2. The CDR3 extends over 12 amino acids. J gave up 6 bases and V 7 bases, and 5 bases lay outside the gene matches. In germline, CDR1 is MNHNS, CDR2 SASEGT. CDR3 in DNA: TGTGCCAGCAAGAGCGGGAGAGGCGAGCAGTACTTC. Protein: CASKSGRGEQYF.

The chain carries TRBV6-4 and TRBJ2-1; 8 positions agree with TRBD1. From germline, CDR1 is MRHNA and CDR2 SNTAGT. Trimming took 6 bases from V and 10 from J; bases not matched to a gene: 14. CDR3 length: 15 amino acids. This CDR3 reads CASSEAGTGIWEQFF. The CDR3 region has the DNA TGTGCCAGCAGCGAGGCCGGGACAGGAATATGGGAGCAGTTCTTC.

This clone has only one observation. This rearrangement joins TRBV5-5 to TRBJ1-5; maybe TRBD1 (5 bases). The V end was cut by 0 bases, the J end by 1 base, with 5 bases between. Germline lookup yields CDR1 SGHKS and CDR2 YYEKEE (reference sequence). The CDR3 runs 14 residues. CDR3 sequence: CASSLGQSNQPQHF. In DNA form, the CDR3 reads TGTGCCAGCAGCTTGGGACAGAGCAATCAGCCCCAGCATTTT.

This clone was detected once. The chain combines TRBV19 with TRBJ2-6; TRBD2 matches at 9 bases. The V and J ends lost 8 bases and 1 base, in that order; junction bases with no gene match: 3. Per germline, CDR1 LNHDA and CDR2 SQIVND (reference sequence). The CDR3 contains 15 residues. CDR3 nucleotide sequence: TGTGCCAGTTCTAGCGGGGAATCTGGGGCCAACGTCCTGACTTTC. Amino acid sequence: CASSSGESGANVLTF.

The genes are TRBV2 and TRBJ2-3; D may be TRBD1 (5 bases). The germline V gene has CDR1 SNHLY and CDR2 FYNNEI. The CDR3 consists of 18 residues. Trimming pared 9 bases from V and 0 bases from J, leaving 25 bases between. Here the CDR3 DNA reads TGTGCCAGGGCCACGAAAGAAGGTACAGGAGCTAGCACAGATACGCAGTATTTT. Residues: CARATKEGTGASTDTQYF.

The chain recombines TRBV27 with TRBJ2-7, with 8 positions matching TRBD1. V was clipped by 0 bases and J by 3 bases; unmatched bases: 4. The CDR3 totals 15 residues. Germline CDR1 and CDR2: MNHEY and SMNVEV (reference sequence). For the CDR3, the DNA is TGTGCCAGCAGTTTATCGGCAGGGGGCATCTACGAGCAGTACTTC. This codes for CASSLSAGGIYEQYF.

This chain uses TRBV5-1 with TRBJ2-7, with 8 bases aligning to TRBD2. V was clipped by 2 bases and J by 2 bases; unmatched bases: 3. The germline CDR1 and CDR2 sequences are SGHRS and YFSETQ. This CDR3 has 14 amino acids. Here the CDR3 DNA reads TGCGCCAGCAGCTTCGCGGGGGGTACCTACGAGCAGTACTTC. Its translation: CASSFAGGTYEQYF. Variable domain in full (rest from reference TRBV5-1 and TRBJ2-7): KAGVTQTPRYLIKTRGQQVTLSCSPISGHRSVSWYQQTPGQGLQFLFEYFSETQRNKGNFPGRFSGRQFSNSRSEMNVSTLELGDSALYLCASSFAGGTYEQYFGPGTRLTVT.

This clone was observed a handful of times. The gene calls are TRBV7-8 and TRBJ1-2; 7 bases match TRBD1. V lost 2 bases, J lost 8 bases, and 11 bases stayed unmatched. The CDR3 extends over 15 amino acids. The germline V gene encodes CDR1 SGHVS and CDR2 FQNEAQ. CDR3 loop: CASSLPETGMKGYTF. In DNA, the CDR3 is TGTGCCAGCAGCTTACCCGAGACAGGGATGAAGGGCTACACCTTC.

This chain joins TRBV18 and TRBJ2-3; D perhaps matches TRBD1 (5 bases). Germline values: CDR1 KGHSH, CDR2 LQKENI. Deletions cut 2 bases from V and 0 bases from J, with 12 bases between. This CDR3 spans 16 amino acids. The DNA of the CDR3 is TGTGCCAGCTCACCATACAGGACCTCTAGCACAGATACGCAGTATTTT. Protein product: CASSPYRTSSTDTQYF.

The chain combines TRBV5-1 with TRBJ2-5; 8 bases align to TRBD1. Trimming removed 0 bases from V and 5 bases from J; junction bases left unmatched: 15. CDR1 is SGHRS and CDR2 is YFSETQ in the germline V gene. The CDR3 runs to 18 residues. CDR3 bases: TGCGCCAGCAGCTTGGGCCGGACAGGGTATGTCCCCAGTGAGACCCAGTACTTC. This codes for CASSLGRTGYVPSETQYF.

The chain has TRBV19 and TRBJ2-3, with D tentatively TRBD1 (5 bases). The germline gives CDR1 LNHDA, CDR2 SQIVND (reference sequence). There are 16 residues in the CDR3. The V end was cut by 3 bases, the J end by 3 bases, with 16 bases between. CDR3 DNA sequence: TGTGCCAGTAGTATTCAGGGATCGTGGCGTACAGATACGCAGTATTTT. Translated: CASSIQGSWRTDTQYF. Using reference TRBV19 and TRBJ2-3 for the parts outside the CDR3, the full variable domain is DGGITQSPKYLFRKEGQNVTLSCEQNLNHDAMYWYRQDPGQGLRLIYYSQIVNDFQKGDIAEGYSVSREKKESFPLTVTSAQKNPTAFYLCASSIQGSWRTDTQYFGPGTRLTVL.

This clone was counted between two and nine times. The junction shows a germline mismatch at one end, possibly a read error. V is TRBV6-6 and J is TRBJ1-2; D ambiguous. The CDR3 extends over 13 amino acids. Per germline, CDR1 MNHNY and CDR2 SVGAGI (reference sequence). The CDR3 spells CASSYSNRGSPFF. In DNA form, the CDR3 reads TGTGCCAGCAGTTACTCGAACAGAGGGTCCCCGTTTTTC.

J is TRBJ1-1 and V is TRBV18; 10 bases agree with TRBD1. The CDR3 runs 14 residues. With V trimmed by 6 bases and J by 5 bases, 6 bases remained unmatched. Germline V lookup: CDR1 KGHSH, CDR2 LQKENI. The CDR3 DNA follows: TGTGCCAGCTCGACCGGGACAGGGGATACTGAAGCTTTCTTT. Amino acids: CASSTGTGDTEAFF.

In its sample, this clone was seen a few times. CDR3 in DNA: TGTGCCAGCAGTGAGGGACAGGAAGATTCACCCCTCCACTTT. Translation gives CASSEGQEDSPLHF. The gene calls are TRBV6-4 and TRBJ1-6, with TRBD1 matching over 8 bases. The CDR3 loop spans 14 amino acids. Germline CDR1 is MRHNA and CDR2 is SNTAGT. V shed 3 bases, J shed 8 bases, and the junction held 3 bases outside the gene matches.

The chain carries TRBV9 and TRBJ1-1; possibly TRBD1 for D (6 bases). The V and J ends lost 2 bases and 1 base respectively, with 12 bases between them. The CDR3 covers 15 residues. Germline CDR1 and CDR2: SGDLS and YYNGEE. For the CDR3, the DNA is TGTGCCAGCAGCGTTGAGGACAGATCGAACACTGAAGCTTTCTTT. This codes for CASSVEDRSNTEAFF.

The chain links TRBV18 to TRBJ2-7; 13 bases line up with TRBD2. Losses at the gene ends were 0 bases for V and 5 bases for J; bases not matched to a gene: 1. The CDR3 length is 15 residues. From germline, CDR1 is KGHSH and CDR2 LQKENI. CDR3 nucleotide sequence: TGTGCCAGCTCACCACCCACTAGCGGGAGGGACGAGCAGTACTTC. Translating gives CASSPPTSGRDEQYF.

This sequence joins TRBV11-2 and TRBJ2-7, with a tentative D call TRBD1 (5 bases). The CDR3 is 14 amino acids. V was pared by 5 bases and J by 0 bases, with 11 bases between. Germline V lookup: CDR1 SGHAT, CDR2 FQNNGV. CDR3 region: CASSPQVSSYEQYF. The CDR3 nucleotides read TGTGCCAGCAGCCCACAGGTGAGCTCCTACGAGCAGTACTTC.

The V and J genes are TRBV6-1 and TRBJ2-5; D is ambiguous. The germline V and J ends were trimmed by 7 bases and 5 bases, with 11 bases remaining between them. CDR3 length: 12 amino acids. Germline CDR1 and CDR2: MNHNS and SASEGT. CDR3 sequence (DNA): TGTGCCAGCACCAGGTTTTCGGAGACCCAGTACTTC. This gives the protein CASTRFSETQYF.

This clone occurred a few times. The chain joins TRBV21-1 to TRBJ1-3; TRBD1 is taken as the D call from the table, unchecked against the DNA. TRBV21-1 is a documented pseudogene. There are 17 residues in the CDR3. CDR3 nucleotides: TGTGCCAGCAGCAAAACCCTTCCCGGGACAGGTGGAAACACCATATATTTT. It specifies CASSKTLPGTGGNTIYF.

This chain uses TRBV28 with TRBJ2-7; TRBD1 agrees at 8 bases. V lost 4 bases and J lost 2; bases outside the gene matches: 4. From germline, CDR1 is MDHEN and CDR2 SYDVKM. The CDR3 sequence is 14 residues long. As DNA, the CDR3 is TGTGCCAGCAGTTCCACAGGGGGGCCCTACGAGCAGTACTTC. The encoded protein is CASSSTGGPYEQYF.

This chain's CDR3 is CASSEDHYEQYF. The DNA of the CDR3 is TGTGCCAGCAGTGAAGATCACTACGAGCAGTACTTC. This chain links TRBV6-1 with TRBJ2-7; D remains unclear. V lost 1 base and J 3 bases, leaving 4 bases between the germline ends. CDR3 length: 12 amino acids. CDR1 is MNHNS, CDR2 SASEGT, per germline.

This chain's CDR3 is CASTAGRRADTQYF. In nucleotides, the CDR3 is TGTGCCAGTACGGCAGGGCGAAGAGCAGATACGCAGTATTTT. V usage is TRBV19 and J usage is TRBJ2-3, with a tentative D call TRBD1 (5 bases). The germline CDR1 and CDR2 sequences are LNHDA and SQIVND (reference sequence). This CDR3 has 14 residues. Trimming shortened V by 7 bases and J by 4 bases, and 15 bases separated the two germline ends.

Only one count was recorded for this clone. The chain is built from TRBV29-1 and TRBJ2-1; TRBD2 matches 11 bases. This CDR3 contains 14 residues. Germline CDR1 reads SQVTM; CDR2 reads ANQGSEA. Germline trimming cut 3 bases from V and 6 bases from J; bases unmatched to any gene: 4. The CDR3 sequence is CSVDTGLAGNEQFF. The DNA for the CDR3 is TGCAGCGTTGATACCGGACTAGCGGGCAATGAGCAGTTCTTC.